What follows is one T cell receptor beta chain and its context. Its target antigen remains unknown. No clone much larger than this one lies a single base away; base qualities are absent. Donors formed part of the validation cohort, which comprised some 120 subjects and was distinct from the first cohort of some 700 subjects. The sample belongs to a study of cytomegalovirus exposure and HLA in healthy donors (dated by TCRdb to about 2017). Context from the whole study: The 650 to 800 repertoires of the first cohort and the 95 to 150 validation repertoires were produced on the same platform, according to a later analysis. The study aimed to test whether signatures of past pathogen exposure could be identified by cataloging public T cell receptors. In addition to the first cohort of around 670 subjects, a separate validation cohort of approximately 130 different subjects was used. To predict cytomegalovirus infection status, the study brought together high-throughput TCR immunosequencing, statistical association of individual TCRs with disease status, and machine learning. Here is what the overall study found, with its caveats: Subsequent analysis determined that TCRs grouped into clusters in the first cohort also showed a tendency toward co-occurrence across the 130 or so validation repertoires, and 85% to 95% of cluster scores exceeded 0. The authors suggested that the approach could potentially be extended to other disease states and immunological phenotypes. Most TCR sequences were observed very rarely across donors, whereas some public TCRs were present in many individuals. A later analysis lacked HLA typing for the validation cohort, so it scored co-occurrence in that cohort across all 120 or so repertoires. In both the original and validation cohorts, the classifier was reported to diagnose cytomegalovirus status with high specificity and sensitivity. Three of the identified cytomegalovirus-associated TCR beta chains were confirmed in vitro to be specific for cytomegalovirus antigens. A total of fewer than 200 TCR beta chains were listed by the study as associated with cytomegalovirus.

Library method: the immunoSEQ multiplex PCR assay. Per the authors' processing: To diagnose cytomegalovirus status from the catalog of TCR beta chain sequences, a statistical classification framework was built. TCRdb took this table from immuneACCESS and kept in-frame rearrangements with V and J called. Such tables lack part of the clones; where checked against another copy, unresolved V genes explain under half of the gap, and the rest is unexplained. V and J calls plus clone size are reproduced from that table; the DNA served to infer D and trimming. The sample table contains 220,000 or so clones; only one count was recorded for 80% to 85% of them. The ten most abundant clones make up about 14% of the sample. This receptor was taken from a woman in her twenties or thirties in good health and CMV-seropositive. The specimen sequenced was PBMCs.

The CDR3 amino acid sequence is: CASSMSAAANTEAFF. At the DNA level, the sequence is TGTGCCAGTAGTATGTCGGCAGCCGCGAACACTGAAGCTTTCTTT. The rearranged segments are TRBV19 and TRBJ1-1; the D gene cannot be named for sure. Trimming costs V 3 bases and J 1 base, and their ends lie 12 bases apart. CDR1 and CDR2 (LNHDA, SQIVND) derive from the germline V gene (reference sequence). The CDR3 goes from the cysteine to the phenylalanine over 15 residues. Only the CDR3 DNA is retained, 45 bases long and in frame from the first base.